This T cell receptor beta chain was found in a study of shared clonotypes between healthy human individuals (dated by TCRdb to 2018 to 2021). Regarding the research as a whole: The cohort included three men and two women between 18 and 49 years of age. For each donor, CD4 naive and CD4 memory were each given three plates, CD8 naive was given two plates, and CD8 memory was given one plate. The study deeply sequenced blood TCR repertoires of about five healthy adults to estimate repertoire size and the extent of clonotype sharing between individuals. To increase sequencing depth and limit assay-specific biases, different laboratories used diverse techniques to prepare libraries and sequence TCR repertoires. Each donor's leukapheresis produced roughly between roughly 0.85 and 10 billion PBMCs.

The donors were healthy, HIV-negative adults with no recently reported acute infections or vaccinations. Every donor was a Caucasian adult residing in Nashville, Tennessee, USA. Magnetic negative selection was used to enrich CD4+ T cells, after which naive cells were positively selected on CD45RA and the negative fraction became the memory subset. After blood collection by leukapheresis, PBMCs were isolated using Ficoll-Histopaque density gradient centrifugation and then cryopreserved in the vapor phase of liquid nitrogen. Analytical flow cytometry was used to check the purity and quantity of each magnetically sorted T cell population. Genomic DNA was isolated from each sorted fraction and quantified by UV absorbance on a Nanodrop 2000c. Using the deep immunoSEQ assay, multiplex PCR amplified TCR CDR3 regions from genomic DNA. Extracted genomic DNA from each cell subset was spread evenly across all wells of several immunoSEQ 96-well plates, with each plate serving as a replicate. For sorted subsets, approximately 190 ng of genomic DNA, equivalent to some 33,000 T cell genomes, went into each replicate PCR. Purified libraries were measured with a Qubit 3.0 fluorometer, size-checked on a Bioanalyzer 2100, and measured again with the KAPA Library Quantification kit. Each immunoSEQ 96-well plate was sequenced on its own single-read 150-cycle Illumina NextSeq 550 flow cell. The original methods were these. Because only junctional sequences without quality scores were contained in the immunoSEQ output, filtering matching that applied to full-length reads could not be performed. To assign V/J genes and CDR3, sequences were annotated using PyIR, a Python wrapper for IgBLAST v1.9, with IMGT germline references. Reads were filtered out if the reads had weak V/J assignments (E-value above 1e-6), no CDR3, stop codons, out-of-frame junctions, or ambiguous translated residues. V3J clonotypes were defined as sequences sharing an identical inferred V gene, J gene, and CDR3 amino acid sequence. To compute the percentage overlap between repertoires, the number of shared unique clonotypes was divided by the size of the smaller repertoire. Repertoire richness was assessed with RTK rarefaction, the Chao1 estimator, and Recon v2.1 estimates of unobserved clonotypes. OLGA was used to compute generation probabilities for all TCRbeta clonotypes that the gDNA method yielded from a handful of donors. In its TCRdb copy, this immuneACCESS table keeps in-frame sequences only and misses some clones. Where compared with another copy, unresolved V genes explain less than half of these, and the others have no known cause. Clone size and the V and J calls come from that table; the DNA yielded D and trimming. This sample has under 1,100,000 clones in its table, and roughly 75% of those were observed once. The biggest ten clones account for over 1.3% of the sample.

The junction shows trimming of 6 bases on V and 0 bases on J, plus 12 bases between the germline ends. Reading the germline V gene gives CDR1 SQVTM and CDR2 ANQGSEA. The CDR3 covers 14 residues, taking in both the cysteine and the phenylalanine. Here the CDR3 DNA is all that survives: 42 bases in frame from base 1. In regard to this clone: It lacks a known antigen. No base quality information exists; no much larger clone differs at one position.

The research as a whole found: Incomplete sequencing was indicated by rarefaction of sorted-subset datasets, despite the large sequencing depth. Estimated clonotype richness was generally larger for naive than for memory subsets. Sampling was restricted to blood, and TCR repertoires in tissues likely differ from the TCR repertoires found in blood. The small number of donors limited the genetic and exposure-history diversity represented. Compared with non-shared clonotypes, clonotypes shared by all four sorted-subset donors had higher generation probabilities. Roughly 5.2% of naive CD4, 3.5% of naive CD8, 2% to 2.5% of memory CD4, and around 0.4% of memory CD8 clonotypes were shared across several donors. Pairwise subsampling led to the expectation that sequencing depth would affect the degree of clonotype sharing among donors.

The source is a man younger than 30 in good health. The sample consisted of memory CD4+ T cells sorted from blood. The cell subset or site label, as the study defines it: CD45RA-negative fraction. The V and J segments used are TRBV29-1 and TRBJ1-3; there is no confident call for the D gene. The nucleotide sequence is TGCAGCGTCAGTACTACGAACTCTGGAAACACCATATATTTT. This codes for CSVSTTNSGNTIYF. The full variable domain, with segments outside the CDR3 supplied by the reference TRBV29-1 and TRBJ1-3 proteins, appears as SAVISQKPSRDICQRGTSLTIQCQVDSQVTMMFWYRQQPGQSLTLIATANQGSEATYESGFVIDKFPISRPNLTFSTLTVSNMSPEDSSIYLCSVSTTNSGNTIYFGEGSWLTVV.